This T cell receptor beta chain was sequenced in a study of blood T cell repertoires in COVID-19. As for the study in general: Samples taken during acute and convalescent COVID-19 were collected in the United States, Italy and Spain. From T cells, B-cell-depleted T cells, or PBMCs came the material, which was cDNA or gDNA.

Libraries were prepared by immunoSEQ multiplex PCR; TCRdb keeps only in-frame clonotypes and omits some of them. Of around 140,000 clones listed, roughly 80% are singletons. The CDR3 has 15 residues. Germline values: CDR1 LNHDA, CDR2 SQIVND (reference sequence). V was pared by 7 bases and J by 2 bases, with 6 bases of the junction left unmatched. This clone came up once. The sequencing sample was made of peripheral blood. V usage is TRBV19 and J usage is TRBJ2-3, with TRBD1 matching over 10 bases. The source of this sequence is a woman of 80 years or more with acute or convalescent COVID-19. CDR3 sequence: CASKAGQGFTDTQYF. The DNA of the CDR3 is TGTGCCAGTAAAGCGGGACAGGGGTTCACAGATACGCAGTATTTT.